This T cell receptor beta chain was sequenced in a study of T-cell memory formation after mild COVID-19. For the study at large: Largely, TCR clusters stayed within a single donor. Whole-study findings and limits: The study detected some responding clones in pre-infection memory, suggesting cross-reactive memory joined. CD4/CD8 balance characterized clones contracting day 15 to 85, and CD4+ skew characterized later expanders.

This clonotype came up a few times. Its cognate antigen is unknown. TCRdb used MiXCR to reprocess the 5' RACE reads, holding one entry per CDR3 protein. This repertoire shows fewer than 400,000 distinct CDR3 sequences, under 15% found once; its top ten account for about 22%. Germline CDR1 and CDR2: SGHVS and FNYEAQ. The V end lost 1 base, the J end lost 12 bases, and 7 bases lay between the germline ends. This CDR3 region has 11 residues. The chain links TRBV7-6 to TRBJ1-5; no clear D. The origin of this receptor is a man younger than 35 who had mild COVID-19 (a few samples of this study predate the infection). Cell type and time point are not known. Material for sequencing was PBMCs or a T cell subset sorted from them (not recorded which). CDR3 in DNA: TGTGCCAGCAGCTTAGGAGCGGTCCAGCATTTT. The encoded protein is CASSLGAVQHF.